The 15 T cell receptor beta chains listed next were all sequenced from one sample in a study of cytomegalovirus exposure and HLA in healthy donors. The PCR used 60 Vbeta and 13 Jbeta primers. TCRdb's table, derived via immunoSEQ multiplex PCR, lists solely in-frame clones and lacks some. This sample has 150,000 to 200,000 clones; roughly 86% occur once, and the top ten carry roughly 3.6%. The material sequenced was PBMCs. All receptors come from a middle-aged man in good health and CMV-seropositive.

V and J are TRBV7-9 and TRBJ2-5; 10 positions agree with TRBD1. The junction had 9 bases not matched to a gene; V was cut back by 3 bases and J by 5 bases. Germline V gene lookup returns CDR1 SEHNR and CDR2 FQNEAQ (reference sequence). The CDR3 is 16 residues long. This chain's CDR3 is CASSFGQGGIRETQYF. In DNA, the CDR3 is TGTGCCAGCAGCTTCGGACAGGGGGGGATTAGGGAGACCCAGTACTTC.

This chain joins TRBV27 and TRBJ2-1; 7 nucleotides agree with TRBD1. V was pared by 6 bases and J by 9 bases, with 11 bases of the junction left unmatched. This CDR3 is 14 amino acids long. Germline V CDR1 and CDR2: MNHEY, SMNVEV (reference sequence). This chain's CDR3 is CASRKGQLEGEQFF. Here the CDR3 DNA reads TGTGCCAGCAGGAAGGGACAGCTAGAAGGTGAGCAGTTCTTC.

The J gene is TRBJ1-1, the V gene TRBV14; 7 bases map to TRBD1. Germline trimming cut 3 bases from V and 1 base from J; bases unmatched to any gene: 2. This CDR3 comprises 14 residues. Per germline, CDR1 SGHDN and CDR2 FVKESK. This CDR3 is CASSQRTGNTEAFF. CDR3 DNA: TGTGCCAGCAGCCAGAGGACAGGGAACACTGAAGCTTTCTTT.

The chain recombines TRBV6-5 with TRBJ1-2, with D unresolved. The germline V gene has CDR1 MNHEY and CDR2 SVGAGI. The CDR3 has 14 amino acids. Trimming pared 6 bases from V and 5 bases from J, leaving 16 bases between. CDR3 in DNA: TGTGCCAGCAGATCCGCCCAGCGAGGGTATGGCTACACCTTC. Translated, it gives CASRSAQRGYGYTF.

J is TRBJ1-2 and V is TRBV30, with 9 bases that match TRBD1. This CDR3 contains 14 residues. CDR1 is GTSNPN, CDR2 SVGIG, per germline (reference sequence). J was trimmed by 2 bases and V by 5 bases; bases with no gene match: 6. For the CDR3, the DNA is TGTGCCTGGGGCCGGGACAGGGTAAACTATGGCTACACCTTC. It is translated as CAWGRDRVNYGYTF.

This clone was seen only once. The chain is built from TRBV28 and TRBJ2-3, with 10 bases fitting TRBD2. Germline CDR1 is MDHEN and CDR2 is SYDVKM. The CDR3 contains 18 residues. With V trimmed by 2 bases and J by 0 bases, 8 bases remained unmatched. The CDR3 region is CASSLGASGRISTDTQYF. The CDR3, as DNA: TGTGCCAGCAGTTTAGGGGCTAGCGGGAGAATAAGCACAGATACGCAGTATTTT.

J is TRBJ1-5 and V is TRBV7-9; D is possibly TRBD1 (6 bases). The CDR3 has 15 residues. Trimming shortened V by 5 bases and J by 10 bases, and 21 bases separated the two germline ends. In germline, CDR1 is SEHNR, CDR2 FQNEAQ (reference sequence). CDR3 amino acids: CASSRDRDNSQPQHF. CDR3 nucleotides: TGTGCCAGCAGCCGCGATCGGGACAATTCACAACCCCAGCATTTT.

V usage is TRBV5-6 and J usage is TRBJ2-7; tentative D call: TRBD2 (6 bases). Trimming cost V 4 bases and J 7 bases, with 27 bases left between them. CDR1 and CDR2 from the germline V gene are SGHDT and YYEEEE. The CDR3 has 17 residues. The CDR3 region is CASSAPIGGTLGREQYF. CDR3 bases: TGTGCCAGCAGCGCACCCATCGGCGGGACTCTAGGACGGGAGCAGTACTTC.

This clone came up once. The V call is TRBV5-1, the J call TRBJ2-1, with 12 positions matching TRBD2. From germline, CDR1 is SGHRS and CDR2 YFSETQ. Unmatched junction bases numbered 9, after V lost 7 bases and J lost 7 bases. There are 15 residues in the CDR3. CDR3 in amino acids: CASGPTSGGRNEQFF. The CDR3 DNA reads as TGCGCCAGCGGGCCCACTAGCGGGGGGAGAAATGAGCAGTTCTTC.

The chain joins TRBV21-1 to TRBJ1-2; TRBD1 was called by the table and not checked on the DNA. TRBV21-1 has pseudogene status. CDR3 length: 15 residues. The CDR3 protein is CASSTDSPRVGGYTF. CDR3 coding DNA: TGTGCCAGCAGCACGGACAGCCCTAGGGTAGGTGGCTACACCTTC.

DNA of the CDR3: TGTGCCGCCCGACAGGGCGACACCGGGGAGCTGTTTTTT. This translates into CAARQGDTGELFF. The chain couples TRBV6-1 to TRBJ2-2; 7 positions agree with TRBD1. V was pared by 11 bases and J by 3 bases, with 6 bases of the junction left unmatched. The CDR3 contains 13 residues. Germline assignment: CDR1 MNHNS and CDR2 SASEGT.

The rearrangement links TRBV18 to TRBJ1-1, with 8 bases lining up with TRBD1. Trimming cost V 5 bases and J 6 bases; bases outside gene matches: 11. The CDR3 sequence is 15 residues long. Germline CDR1 reads KGHSH; CDR2 reads LQKENI. The CDR3, as DNA: TGTGCCAGCTCAACAGGACAGGGTAGGGGGGCTGAAGCTTTCTTT. Translating gives CASSTGQGRGAEAFF.

The chain couples TRBV4-2 to TRBJ2-1, with D tentatively TRBD2 (5 bases). The CDR3 consists of 17 residues. Germline loops: CDR1 LGHNA, CDR2 YNFKEQ. V gave up 0 bases and J gave up 4 bases, with 16 bases separating them. In nucleotides, the CDR3 is TGTGCCAGCAGCCAAGATAGGGCTAGCAATATATACAATGAGCAGTTCTTC. Its translation: CASSQDRASNIYNEQFF.

The chain uses TRBV9 and TRBJ2-1; D is perhaps TRBD2 (6 bases). There are 16 residues in the CDR3. The V gene's germline CDR1 is SGDLS and CDR2 YYNGEE. The V gene lost 2 bases and the J gene lost 0 bases, with 12 bases spanning the gap. The CDR3 spells CASSVDGRPSYNEQFF. CDR3 in DNA: TGTGCCAGCAGCGTTGACGGGAGACCCTCCTACAATGAGCAGTTCTTC.

In its sample, this clone was seen once. The chain has TRBV28 and TRBJ2-5, with TRBD2 matching 8 bases. The CDR3 is 14 amino acids. The germline CDR1 and CDR2 sequences are MDHEN and SYDVKM. V was pared by 4 bases and J by 10 bases, with 11 bases of the junction left unmatched. The CDR3 is CASSSSRGASYQYF. CDR3 DNA sequence: TGTGCCAGCAGTTCCTCGCGGGGGGCCTCGTACCAGTACTTC.